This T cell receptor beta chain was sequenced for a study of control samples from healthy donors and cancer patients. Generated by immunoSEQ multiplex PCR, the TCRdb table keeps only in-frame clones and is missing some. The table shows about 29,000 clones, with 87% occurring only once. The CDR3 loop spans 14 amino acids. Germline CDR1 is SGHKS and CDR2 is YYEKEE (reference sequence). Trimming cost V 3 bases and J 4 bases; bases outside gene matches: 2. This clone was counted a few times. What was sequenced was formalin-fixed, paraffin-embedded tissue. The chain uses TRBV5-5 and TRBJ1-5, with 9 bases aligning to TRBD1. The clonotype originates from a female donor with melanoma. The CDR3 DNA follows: TGTGCCAGCAGCTGGACAGGGGTTAATCAGCCCCAGCATTTT. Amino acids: CASSWTGVNQPQHF.